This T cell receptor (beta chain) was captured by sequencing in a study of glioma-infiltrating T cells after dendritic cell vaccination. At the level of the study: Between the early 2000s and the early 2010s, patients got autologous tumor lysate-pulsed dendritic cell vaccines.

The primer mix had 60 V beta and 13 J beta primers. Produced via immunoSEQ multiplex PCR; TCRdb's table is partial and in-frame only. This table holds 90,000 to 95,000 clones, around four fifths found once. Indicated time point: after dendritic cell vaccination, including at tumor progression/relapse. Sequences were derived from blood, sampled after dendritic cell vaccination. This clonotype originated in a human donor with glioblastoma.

CDR3 protein: CAISESLWDRDGYTF. The CDR3 nucleotides are TGTGCCATCAGTGAGTCCTTGTGGGACAGGGATGGCTACACCTTC. The J gene is TRBJ1-2, the V gene TRBV10-3; 9 positions match TRBD1. This CDR3 comprises 15 residues. CDR1 and CDR2 (germline): ENHRY, SYGVKD. V dropped 0 bases and J dropped 6; count of bases not matched to a gene: 5.